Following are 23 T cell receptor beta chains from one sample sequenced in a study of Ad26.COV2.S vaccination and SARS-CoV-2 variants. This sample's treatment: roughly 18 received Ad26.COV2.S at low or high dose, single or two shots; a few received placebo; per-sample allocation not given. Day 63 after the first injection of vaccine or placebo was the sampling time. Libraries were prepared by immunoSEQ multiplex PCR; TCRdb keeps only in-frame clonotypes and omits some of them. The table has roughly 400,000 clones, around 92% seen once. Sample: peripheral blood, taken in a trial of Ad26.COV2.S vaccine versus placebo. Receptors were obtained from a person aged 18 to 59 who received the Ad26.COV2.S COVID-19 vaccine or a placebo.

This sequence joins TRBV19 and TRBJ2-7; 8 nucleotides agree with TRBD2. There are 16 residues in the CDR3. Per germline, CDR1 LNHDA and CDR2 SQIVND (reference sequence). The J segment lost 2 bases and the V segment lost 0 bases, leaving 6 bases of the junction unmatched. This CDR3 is CASSIDWAGGAYEQYF. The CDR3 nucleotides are TGTGCCAGTAGTATAGATTGGGCCGGGGGGGCCTACGAGCAGTACTTC.

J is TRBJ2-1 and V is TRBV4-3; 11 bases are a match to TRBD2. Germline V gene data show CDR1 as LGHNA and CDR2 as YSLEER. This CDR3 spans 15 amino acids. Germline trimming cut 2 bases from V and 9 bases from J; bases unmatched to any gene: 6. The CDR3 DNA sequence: TGCGCCAGCAGCCAATTAGCGGGGGGGCTCGGTGAGCAGTTCTTC. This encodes CASSQLAGGLGEQFF.

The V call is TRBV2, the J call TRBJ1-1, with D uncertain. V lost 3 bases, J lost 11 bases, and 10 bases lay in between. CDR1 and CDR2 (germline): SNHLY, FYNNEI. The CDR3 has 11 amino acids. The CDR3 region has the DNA TGTGCCAGCAGTGACCGGACTCAGGCTTTCTTT. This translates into CASSDRTQAFF.

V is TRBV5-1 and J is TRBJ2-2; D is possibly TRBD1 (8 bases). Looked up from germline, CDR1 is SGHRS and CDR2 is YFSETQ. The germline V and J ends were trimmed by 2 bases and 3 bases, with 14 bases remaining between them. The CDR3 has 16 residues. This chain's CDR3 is CASSLRTGRDTGELFF. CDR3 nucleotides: TGCGCCAGCAGCTTAAGGACAGGGAGGGACACCGGGGAGCTGTTTTTT.

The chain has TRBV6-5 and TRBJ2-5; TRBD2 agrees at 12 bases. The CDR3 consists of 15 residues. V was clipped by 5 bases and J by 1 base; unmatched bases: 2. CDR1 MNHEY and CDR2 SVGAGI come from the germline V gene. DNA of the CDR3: TGTGCCAGCAGTCGGACTAGCGGGGTCCAAGAGACCCAGTACTTC. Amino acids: CASSRTSGVQETQYF.

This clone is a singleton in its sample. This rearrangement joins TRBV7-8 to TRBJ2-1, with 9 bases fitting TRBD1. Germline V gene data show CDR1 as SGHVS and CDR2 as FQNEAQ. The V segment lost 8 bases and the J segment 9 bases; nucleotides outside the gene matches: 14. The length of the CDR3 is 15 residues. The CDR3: CASSPGQGSTGEQFF. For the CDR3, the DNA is TGTGCCAGCTCACCAGGACAGGGGTCGACGGGTGAGCAGTTCTTC. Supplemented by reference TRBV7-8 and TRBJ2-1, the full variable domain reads GAGVSQSPRYKVAKRGQDVALRCDPISGHVSLFWYQQALGQGPEFLTYFQNEAQLDKSGLPSDRFFAERPEGSVSTLKIQRTQQEDSAVYLCASSPGQGSTGEQFFGPGTRLTVL.

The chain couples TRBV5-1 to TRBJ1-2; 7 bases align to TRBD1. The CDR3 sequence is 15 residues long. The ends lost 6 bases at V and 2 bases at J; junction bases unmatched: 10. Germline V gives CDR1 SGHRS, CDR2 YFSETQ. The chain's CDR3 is CASTSFPGQNYGYTF. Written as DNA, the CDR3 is TGCGCCAGCACCTCATTCCCGGGACAGAACTATGGCTACACCTTC. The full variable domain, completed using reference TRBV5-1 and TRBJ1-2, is KAGVTQTPRYLIKTRGQQVTLSCSPISGHRSVSWYQQTPGQGLQFLFEYFSETQRNKGNFPGRFSGRQFSNSRSEMNVSTLELGDSALYLCASTSFPGQNYGYTFGSGTRLTVV.

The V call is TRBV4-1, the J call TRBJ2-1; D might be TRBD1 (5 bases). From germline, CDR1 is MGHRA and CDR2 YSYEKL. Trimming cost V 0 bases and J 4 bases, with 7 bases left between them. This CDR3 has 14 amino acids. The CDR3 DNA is TGCGCCAGCAGCCAAGATGACAGTTACAATGAGCAGTTCTTC. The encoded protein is CASSQDDSYNEQFF.

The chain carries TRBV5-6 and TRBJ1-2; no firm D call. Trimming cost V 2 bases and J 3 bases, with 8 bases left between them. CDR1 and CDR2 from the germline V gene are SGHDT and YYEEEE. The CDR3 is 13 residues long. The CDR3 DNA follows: TGTGCCAGCAGCTTTGGAGGATACTATGGCTACACCTTC. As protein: CASSFGGYYGYTF. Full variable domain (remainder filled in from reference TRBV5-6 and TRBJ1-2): DAGVTQSPTHLIKTRGQQVTLRCSPKSGHDTVSWYQQALGQGPQFIFQYYEEEERQRGNFPDRFSGHQFPNYSSELNVNALLLGDSALYLCASSFGGYYGYTFGSGTRLTVV.

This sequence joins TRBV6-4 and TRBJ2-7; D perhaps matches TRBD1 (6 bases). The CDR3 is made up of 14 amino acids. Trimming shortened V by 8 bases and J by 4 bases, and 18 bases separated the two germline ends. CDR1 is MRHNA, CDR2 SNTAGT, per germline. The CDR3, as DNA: TGTGCCAGCTTCCGGGACATCCCTCTTTACGAGCAGTACTTC. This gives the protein CASFRDIPLYEQYF.

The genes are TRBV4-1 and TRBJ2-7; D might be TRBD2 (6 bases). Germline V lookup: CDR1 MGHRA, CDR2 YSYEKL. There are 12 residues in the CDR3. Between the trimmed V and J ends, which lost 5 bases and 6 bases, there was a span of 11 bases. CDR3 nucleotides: TGCGCCAGCAGCACGGCCGGGGGCGAGCAGTACTTC. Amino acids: CASSTAGGEQYF.

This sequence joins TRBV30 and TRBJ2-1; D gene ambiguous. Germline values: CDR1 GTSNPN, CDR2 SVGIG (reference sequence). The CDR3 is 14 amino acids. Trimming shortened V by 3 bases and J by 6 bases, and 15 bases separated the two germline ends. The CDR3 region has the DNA TGTGCCTGGAGAGACACCCTCGCCCGCAATGAGCAGTTCTTC. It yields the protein CAWRDTLARNEQFF.

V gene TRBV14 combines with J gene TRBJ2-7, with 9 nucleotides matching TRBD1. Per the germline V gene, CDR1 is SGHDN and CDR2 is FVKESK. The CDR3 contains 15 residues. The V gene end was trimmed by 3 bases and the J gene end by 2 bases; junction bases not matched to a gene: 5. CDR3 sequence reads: CASSHTGTGTYEQYF. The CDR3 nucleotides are TGTGCCAGCAGCCATACCGGGACAGGGACCTACGAGCAGTACTTC. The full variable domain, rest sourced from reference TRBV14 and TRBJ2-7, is EAGVTQFPSHSVIEKGQTVTLRCDPISGHDNLYWYRRVMGKEIKFLLHFVKESKQDESGMPNNRFLAERTGGTYSTLKVQPAELEDSGVYFCASSHTGTGTYEQYFGPGTRLTVT.

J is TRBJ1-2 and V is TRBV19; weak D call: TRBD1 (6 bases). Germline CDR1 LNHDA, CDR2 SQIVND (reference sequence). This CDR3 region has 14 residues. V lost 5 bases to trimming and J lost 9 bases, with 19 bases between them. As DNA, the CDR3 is TGTGCCAGTAGTCCTTACACAGGGTTTAGGAGCTACACCTTC. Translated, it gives CASSPYTGFRSYTF.

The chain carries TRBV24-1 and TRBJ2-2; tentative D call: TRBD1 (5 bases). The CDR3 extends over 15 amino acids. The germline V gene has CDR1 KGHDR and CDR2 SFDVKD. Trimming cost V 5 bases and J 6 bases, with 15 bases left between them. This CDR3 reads CATSGGSRVPGELFF. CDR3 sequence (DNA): TGTGCCACCAGTGGCGGAAGCAGGGTCCCCGGGGAGCTGTTTTTT.

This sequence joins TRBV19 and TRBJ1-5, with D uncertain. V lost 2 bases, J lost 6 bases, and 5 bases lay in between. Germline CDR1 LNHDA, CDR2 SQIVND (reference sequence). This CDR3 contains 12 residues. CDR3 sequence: CASSIRAQPQHF. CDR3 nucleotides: TGTGCCAGTAGTATACGGGCTCAGCCCCAGCATTTT.

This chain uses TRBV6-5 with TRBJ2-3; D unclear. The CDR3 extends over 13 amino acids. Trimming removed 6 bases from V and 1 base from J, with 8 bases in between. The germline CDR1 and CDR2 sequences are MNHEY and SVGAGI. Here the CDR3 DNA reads TGTGCCAGCAGCCTAACCCGCACAGATACGCAGTATTTT. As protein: CASSLTRTDTQYF.

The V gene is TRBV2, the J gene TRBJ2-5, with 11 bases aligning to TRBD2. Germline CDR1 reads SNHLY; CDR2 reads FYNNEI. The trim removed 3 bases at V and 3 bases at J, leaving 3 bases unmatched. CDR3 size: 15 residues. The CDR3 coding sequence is TGTGCCAGCAGTGACTTGGGACTAGCGGAAGAGACCCAGTACTTC. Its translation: CASSDLGLAEETQYF.

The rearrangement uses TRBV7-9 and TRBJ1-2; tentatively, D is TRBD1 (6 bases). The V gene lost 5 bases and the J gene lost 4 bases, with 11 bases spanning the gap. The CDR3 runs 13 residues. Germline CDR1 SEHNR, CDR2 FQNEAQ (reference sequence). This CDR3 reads CASSATGSYGYTF. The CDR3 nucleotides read TGTGCCAGCAGCGCCACAGGGTCCTATGGCTACACCTTC.

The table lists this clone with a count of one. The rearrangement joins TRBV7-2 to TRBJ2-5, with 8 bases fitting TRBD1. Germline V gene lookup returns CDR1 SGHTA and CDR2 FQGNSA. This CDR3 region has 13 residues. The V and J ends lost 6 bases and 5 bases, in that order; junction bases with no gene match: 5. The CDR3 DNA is TGTGCCAGCAGGCGAACAGGGGGGGAGACCCAGTACTTC. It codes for CASRRTGGETQYF.

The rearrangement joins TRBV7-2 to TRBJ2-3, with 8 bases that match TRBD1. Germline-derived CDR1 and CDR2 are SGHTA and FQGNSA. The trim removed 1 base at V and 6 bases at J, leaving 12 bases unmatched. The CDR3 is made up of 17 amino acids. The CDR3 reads CASSLVAGTGAGDTQYF. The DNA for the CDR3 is TGTGCCAGCAGCTTAGTCGCCGGGACAGGTGCCGGCGATACGCAGTATTTT.

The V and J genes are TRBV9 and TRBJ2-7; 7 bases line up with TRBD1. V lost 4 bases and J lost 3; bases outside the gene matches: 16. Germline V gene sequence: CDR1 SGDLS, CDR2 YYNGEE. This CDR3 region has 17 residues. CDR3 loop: CASSSHAGAGGGYEQYF. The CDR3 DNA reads TGTGCCAGCAGCTCCCATGCCGGGGCAGGGGGTGGCTACGAGCAGTACTTC.

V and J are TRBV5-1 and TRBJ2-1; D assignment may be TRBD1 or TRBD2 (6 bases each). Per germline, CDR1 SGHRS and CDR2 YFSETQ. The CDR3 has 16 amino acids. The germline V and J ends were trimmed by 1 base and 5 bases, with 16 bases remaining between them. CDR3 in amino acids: CASSLRWAGEDNEQFF. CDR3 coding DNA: TGCGCCAGCAGCTTGAGGTGGGCAGGGGAGGACAATGAGCAGTTCTTC. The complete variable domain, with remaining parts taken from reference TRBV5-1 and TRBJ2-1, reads KAGVTQTPRYLIKTRGQQVTLSCSPISGHRSVSWYQQTPGQGLQFLFEYFSETQRNKGNFPGRFSGRQFSNSRSEMNVSTLELGDSALYLCASSLRWAGEDNEQFFGPGTRLTVL.